This TCR beta chain is from a study of T-cell reconstitution after alpha-beta-depleted transplantation in children. It was with unique molecular identifiers that the TCRbeta library was prepared. TCRdb recomputed calls from the PCR reads with MiXCR, one row per CDR3 protein. The sample gives roughly 340,000 distinct CDR3 sequences, 15% to 20% of which show up once; about 41% is in the top ten. This clonotype showed up many times. The antigen remains undetermined. This CDR3 contains 15 residues. Germline values: CDR1 WSHSY, CDR2 SAAADI. V was pared by 4 bases and J by 3 bases, with 6 bases of the junction left unmatched. Study-wide results and caveats: In some patients, recipient T cells and intrathymic progenitors surviving conditioning explained high day-60 diversity.

Here the sequenced sample was PBMCs, mostly from graft donor cells, taken 360 days after TCRalphabeta/CD19-depleted stem cell transplant. The TCR sequence derives from a male patient aged 2-10 years who had a stem cell transplant for acute lymphoblastic leukemia, so the T cells may come from the graft donor. This chain joins TRBV10-2 and TRBJ2-1; 7 bases are shared with TRBD1. The CDR3 region has the DNA TGCGCCAGCAGTGCCCCCCAGGGGGTCTACAATGAGCAGTTCTTC. Protein sequence: CASSAPQGVYNEQFF.